The 27 T cell receptor beta chains listed next were all sequenced from one sample in a study of Ad26.COV2.S vaccination and SARS-CoV-2 variants. TCRdb's table, derived via immunoSEQ multiplex PCR, lists solely in-frame clones and lacks some. The repertoire holds some 460,000 clones, with roughly 87% as singletons. As to treatment: around 19 received Ad26.COV2.S at low or high dose, single or two shots; a few received placebo; per-sample allocation not given. Sample collection was performed on day 63 after the first vaccine or placebo injection. This material consisted of peripheral blood, taken in a trial of Ad26.COV2.S vaccine versus placebo. The receptors come from a person aged 18 to 59 who received the Ad26.COV2.S COVID-19 vaccine or a placebo.

The CDR3 sequence: CASLGGTDTQYF. CDR3 nucleotide sequence: TGCGCCAGCCTGGGCGGCACAGATACGCAGTATTTT. V gene TRBV5-1 combines with J gene TRBJ2-3, with D uncertain. The length of the CDR3 is 12 residues. Per germline, CDR1 SGHRS and CDR2 YFSETQ. Trimming took 7 bases from V and 1 from J, leaving 7 bases between them.

The V gene is TRBV5-6, the J gene TRBJ1-4; tentatively, D is TRBD1 (5 bases). Trimming removed 5 bases at V and 5 bases at J, with 13 bases between. The CDR3 totals 14 residues. Germline loops: CDR1 SGHDT, CDR2 YYEEEE. The DNA for the CDR3 is TGTGCCAGCAGTAGGGGACCCGTGAATGAAAAACTGTTTTTT. Amino acid sequence: CASSRGPVNEKLFF.

For this clone: Other nucleotide sequences in the sample specify the same CDR3. This chain joins TRBV18 and TRBJ2-7, with D maybe TRBD2 (5 bases). The V gene's germline CDR1 is KGHSH and CDR2 LQKENI. Trimming cost V 3 bases and J 0 bases, with 9 bases left between them. The CDR3 sequence is 14 residues long. In nucleotides, the CDR3 is TGTGCCAGCTCACCGGACTCGAGCTCCTACGAGCAGTACTTC. Amino acid sequence: CASSPDSSSYEQYF.

This chain uses TRBV18 with TRBJ2-3; TRBD2 agrees at 14 bases. Germline V CDR1 and CDR2: KGHSH, LQKENI. The CDR3 totals 17 residues. V trimming: 3 bases; J trimming: 2 bases; junction bases outside the gene matches: 4. The CDR3 sequence: CASSPPTSGRVTDTQYF. CDR3 nucleotide sequence: TGTGCCAGCTCACCCCCGACTAGCGGGAGGGTCACAGATACGCAGTATTTT.

Written as DNA, the CDR3 is TGTGCCAGCAGCTTCAGTATTGAAGAGACCCAGTACTTC. This encodes CASSFSIEETQYF. The chain has TRBV7-2 and TRBJ2-5; no clear D. There are 13 residues in the CDR3. With 3 bases removed from V and 3 bases from J, the gap between germline ends came to 8 bases. CDR1 and CDR2 (germline): SGHTA, FQGNSA.

The J gene is TRBJ2-1, the V gene TRBV11-2; D gene ambiguous. Trimming removed 6 bases at V and 0 bases at J, with 15 bases between. CDR1 and CDR2 (germline): SGHAT, FQNNGV. There are 16 residues in the CDR3. The DNA for the CDR3 is TGTGCCAGCAGTCCAAGGAGAGAGAGCTCCTACAATGAGCAGTTCTTC. Translated: CASSPRRESSYNEQFF.

The V and J genes are TRBV6-5 and TRBJ2-1; tentatively, D is TRBD2 (6 bases). Trimming pared 7 bases from V and 2 bases from J, leaving 15 bases between. Per the germline V gene, CDR1 is MNHEY and CDR2 is SVGAGI. This CDR3 is built from 15 residues. CDR3 region: CASNLGTQPYNEQFF. The CDR3 coding sequence is TGTGCCAGCAATTTAGGGACTCAACCCTACAATGAGCAGTTCTTC.

The chain carries TRBV9 and TRBJ1-2; 9 bases agree with TRBD1. Germline V gene sequence: CDR1 SGDLS, CDR2 YYNGEE. After removal of 3 bases from V and 3 bases from J, the junction contained 12 bases not matched to a gene. The CDR3 totals 17 residues. The CDR3: CASSADRGAERDYGYTF. Written as DNA, the CDR3 is TGTGCCAGCAGCGCGGACAGGGGCGCGGAAAGGGACTATGGCTACACCTTC.

V gene TRBV7-2 combines with J gene TRBJ1-5; D is undetermined. Germline-derived CDR1 and CDR2 are SGHTA and FQGNSA. V was shortened by 5 bases and J by 0 bases, with 14 bases between the two germline ends. This CDR3 contains 16 residues. CDR3 region: CASSPSGVNSNQPQHF. In DNA, the CDR3 is TGTGCCAGCAGCCCCAGCGGCGTAAATAGCAATCAGCCCCAGCATTTT.

This chain links TRBV30 with TRBJ1-6; no firm D call. Germline assignment: CDR1 GTSNPN and CDR2 SVGIG (reference sequence). The CDR3 runs to 15 residues. V was trimmed by 3 bases and J by 0 bases, leaving 9 bases between them. This CDR3 reads CAWSGGISYNSPLHF. DNA of the CDR3: TGTGCCTGGAGCGGAGGGATCTCCTATAATTCACCCCTCCACTTT.

The genes are TRBV10-3 and TRBJ1-1, with 7 positions matching TRBD1. V was clipped by 5 bases and J by 1 base; unmatched bases: 4. The CDR3 is made up of 14 amino acids. Germline CDR1 is ENHRY and CDR2 is SYGVKD. CDR3 residues: CAISSGTENTEAFF. Here the CDR3 DNA reads TGTGCCATCAGTTCCGGGACAGAGAACACTGAAGCTTTCTTT.

The table lists this clone with a count of one. The V gene is TRBV6-5, the J gene TRBJ2-2, with 7 bases aligning to TRBD1. CDR3 length: 15 amino acids. V was clipped by 3 bases and J by 5 bases; unmatched bases: 6. The V gene's germline CDR1 is MNHEY and CDR2 SVGAGI. The CDR3 DNA sequence: TGTGCCAGCAGTTATGACAGGGCTATAACCGGGGAGCTGTTTTTT. Its protein product is CASSYDRAITGELFF.

This clone was found a few times. V gene TRBV18 combines with J gene TRBJ1-2; 9 bases map to TRBD1. V shed 3 bases, J shed 0 bases, and the junction held 2 bases outside the gene matches. The germline V gene encodes CDR1 KGHSH and CDR2 LQKENI. The CDR3 is made up of 15 amino acids. CDR3 in amino acids: CASSPGQGPNYGYTF. CDR3 sequence (DNA): TGTGCCAGCTCACCGGGACAGGGACCTAACTATGGCTACACCTTC.

The chain employs TRBV28 and TRBJ2-7; TRBD1 aligns across 9 bases. Germline V gene sequence: CDR1 MDHEN, CDR2 SYDVKM. The ends lost 5 bases at V and 0 bases at J; junction bases unmatched: 5. CDR3 size: 15 residues. The CDR3 loop reads CASSRDRGISYEQYF. CDR3 nucleotide sequence: TGTGCCAGCAGTCGTGACAGGGGGATCTCCTACGAGCAGTACTTC.

The chain uses TRBV30 and TRBJ1-4, with D perhaps matching TRBD1 (5 bases). The ends were cut back, 1 base at V and 13 bases at J, with 19 bases in the middle. The CDR3 length is 14 residues. Germline V gene lookup returns CDR1 GTSNPN and CDR2 SVGIG (reference sequence). The CDR3 nucleotides are TGTGCCTGGAGTGGTTCTGGACACGGTTATAGACTGTTTTTT. Residues: CAWSGSGHGYRLFF.

This sequence joins TRBV6-2 or TRBV6-3 and TRBJ1-6; D gene ambiguous. Germline V gives CDR1 MNHEY, CDR2 SVGEGT. Deletions cut 0 bases from V and 10 bases from J, with 7 bases between. The length of the CDR3 is 13 residues. The CDR3 is CASSYSGFSPLHF. The CDR3, as DNA: TGTGCCAGCAGTTACTCGGGTTTCTCACCCCTCCACTTT.

This clone appeared a single time. This sequence joins TRBV5-1 and TRBJ2-3, with D perhaps assigned TRBD1 or TRBD2 (5 bases each). Germline lookup yields CDR1 SGHRS and CDR2 YFSETQ. V was pared by 3 bases and J by 7 bases, with 21 bases between. This CDR3 has 16 amino acids. CDR3 residues: CASSSDRDEVYYTQYF. CDR3 nucleotide sequence: TGCGCCAGCAGCTCGGACCGGGACGAGGTCTATTATACGCAGTATTTT.

The chain has TRBV28 and TRBJ1-5; TRBD1 is a possible D gene (5 bases). Germline-derived CDR1 and CDR2 are MDHEN and SYDVKM. The CDR3 covers 17 residues. Trimming stripped 5 bases from V and 0 bases from J, with 17 bases between. In DNA form, the CDR3 reads TGTGCCAGCAGTCCGTCGCGGGGGAGCCCTAGCAATCAGCCCCAGCATTTT. Translating it yields CASSPSRGSPSNQPQHF.

This sequence joins TRBV5-4 and TRBJ2-5; 7 positions agree with TRBD2. The CDR3 consists of 13 residues. Germline V lookup: CDR1 SGHNT, CDR2 YYREEE (reference sequence). The V segment lost 3 bases and the J segment 3 bases; nucleotides outside the gene matches: 2. CDR3 protein: CASSSGLEETQYF. As DNA, the CDR3 is TGTGCCAGCAGCTCCGGACTAGAAGAGACCCAGTACTTC.

About this clone: The sample has other DNA sequences that encode this CDR3 too. The V gene is TRBV9, the J gene TRBJ2-7; D perhaps matches TRBD1 (5 bases). The germline gives CDR1 SGDLS, CDR2 YYNGEE. V lost 0 bases and J lost 2, with 9 bases in between. The CDR3 consists of 14 residues. Here the CDR3 reads CASSVGQGTYEQYF. CDR3 nucleotide sequence: TGTGCCAGCAGCGTAGGGCAGGGCACCTACGAGCAGTACTTC.

The chain couples TRBV7-9 to TRBJ1-2; the D gene is possibly TRBD1 (6 bases). This CDR3 is built from 15 residues. Trimming stripped 5 bases from V and 7 bases from J, with 20 bases between. In germline, CDR1 is SEHNR, CDR2 FQNEAQ (reference sequence). The CDR3 coding sequence is TGTGCCAGCAGCGTGGGGGCTGAGGTATTGAGTGGCTACACCTTC. Translating it yields CASSVGAEVLSGYTF.

The chain links TRBV18 to TRBJ1-6; no clear D. The CDR3 runs 17 residues. Germline-derived CDR1 and CDR2 are KGHSH and LQKENI. Between the trimmed V and J ends, which lost 6 bases and 0 bases, there was a span of 15 bases. The CDR3 DNA reads TGTGCCAGCTCCCGCGGCCCGCCGAGCTCCTATAATTCACCCCTCCACTTT. Its protein product is CASSRGPPSSYNSPLHF. The full variable domain, in which reference TRBV18 and TRBJ1-6 provide the parts outside the CDR3, is NAGVMQNPRHLVRRRGQEARLRCSPMKGHSHVYWYRQLPEEGLKFMVYLQKENIIDESGMPKERFSAEFPKEGPSILRIQQVVRGDSAAYFCASSRGPPSSYNSPLHFGNGTRLTVT.

Here the CDR3 reads CASSLSGFTGNTIYF. For the CDR3, the DNA is TGTGCCAGCAGTTTATCGGGGTTCACTGGAAACACCATATATTTT. V and J are TRBV27 and TRBJ1-3; unclear D gene. The ends were cut back, 0 bases at V and 2 bases at J, with 8 bases in the middle. The CDR3 extends over 15 amino acids. Germline values: CDR1 MNHEY, CDR2 SMNVEV (reference sequence).

The rearrangement joins TRBV3-1 (or the pseudogene TRBV3-2) to TRBJ1-1; the D gene is possibly TRBD1 (5 bases). CDR3 size: 13 residues. Trimming cost V 3 bases and J 5 bases, with 10 bases left between them. Germline V gives CDR1 LGHDT, CDR2 YNNKEL (reference sequence). CDR3 bases: TGTGCCAGCAGCCAGGGGTGGGGGACTGAAGCTTTCTTT. Translated: CASSQGWGTEAFF.

For the CDR3, the DNA is TGTGCCAGTAGTATTCCCGGACTAGCGGGAGAAGCGGGTGAGCAGTTCTTC. Its translation is CASSIPGLAGEAGEQFF. The chain carries TRBV19 and TRBJ2-1, with TRBD2 matching over 13 bases. Trimming took 3 bases from V and 9 from J; bases not matched to a gene: 11. CDR3 length: 17 amino acids. From germline, CDR1 is LNHDA and CDR2 SQIVND (reference sequence).

The V gene is TRBV28, the J gene TRBJ1-1; 7 bases align to TRBD1. V lost 2 bases, J lost 0 bases, and 3 bases stayed unmatched. The CDR3 sequence is 15 residues long. Germline values: CDR1 MDHEN, CDR2 SYDVKM. The CDR3 is CASSLQGDMNTEAFF. CDR3 bases: TGTGCCAGCAGTTTACAGGGGGATATGAACACTGAAGCTTTCTTT.

V and J are TRBV9 and TRBJ1-3; D is undetermined. The CDR3 sequence is 15 residues long. V lost 4 bases to trimming and J lost 1 base, with 12 bases between them. Germline V gene sequence: CDR1 SGDLS, CDR2 YYNGEE. The CDR3 DNA is TGTGCCAGCAGCCCCGATGTCGGATCTGGAAACACCATATATTTT. Protein product: CASSPDVGSGNTIYF.